The sequence of this TCR beta chain was determined in a study of shared clonotypes between healthy human individuals. Study outcomes and limitations: What naive subsets generally showed was a larger estimated richness than memory subsets showed. For naive CD4 cells, roughly 5% of clonotypes were shared across several donors.

At the deep level, the assay was run. Repertoires were generated with immunoSEQ multiplex PCR, while TCRdb's copy carries only in-frame clones and drops some. Among over 850,000 clones listed, about four fifths were seen once. This CDR3 is 10 amino acids long. The germline V and J ends were trimmed by 6 bases and 6 bases, with 7 bases remaining between them. In germline, CDR1 is DFQATT, CDR2 SNEGSKA (reference sequence). CD4+ cells underwent separation, giving CD45RA+ naive and CD45RA-negative memory subsets. As to this clone: Its antigen is still unknown.

The sequencing input was memory CD4+ T cells from PBMCs. Regarding subset: CD45RA-negative fraction. The TCR was taken from a man aged 18 to 29 in good health. Some clones in this sample may be carry-over from other donors' samples. The V and J genes are TRBV20-1 and TRBJ2-3; D uncertain. CDR3: CSADHDTQYF. The CDR3 region has the DNA TGCAGTGCCGACCACGATACGCAGTATTTT.